The T cell receptor beta chain under discussion was sequenced for a study of CD4 T cells in relation to SARS-CoV-2 and coronaviruses. For the study at large: TCR beta CDR3s were sequenced after 10-day antigen culture of PBMCs. Crossreactive spike epitopes shared across donors were mapped to their HLA restriction.

This clone was observed a handful of times. Its antigen remains unknown. There are 16 residues in the CDR3. Germline CDR1 is LNHDA and CDR2 is SQIVND (reference sequence). The V segment lost 2 bases and the J segment 3 bases; nucleotides outside the gene matches: 8. Unexposed donor CD4+ T cells date from about 2011-2019, before the COVID-19 pandemic. After roughly ten days of culture, CD4+ T cells were isolated. As cell numbers allowed, unexposed-donor CD4+ T cells faced SARS-CoV-2 S/N and four cold-coronavirus spikes. Sequencing was performed with immunoSEQ multiplex PCR; in TCRdb, only in-frame clones are kept and a portion is missing. The profile shows about 21,000 clones, just under 75% of them singletons.

The chain has TRBV19 and TRBJ2-7, with 9 bases fitting TRBD1. The sequenced sample was CD4+ T cells from PBMCs, cultured in vitro. The receptor's source is a human donor in good health. CDR3 sequence reads: CASSILQGQGDYEQYF. The CDR3 coding sequence is TGTGCCAGTAGTATATTACAGGGACAGGGTGACTACGAGCAGTACTTC.